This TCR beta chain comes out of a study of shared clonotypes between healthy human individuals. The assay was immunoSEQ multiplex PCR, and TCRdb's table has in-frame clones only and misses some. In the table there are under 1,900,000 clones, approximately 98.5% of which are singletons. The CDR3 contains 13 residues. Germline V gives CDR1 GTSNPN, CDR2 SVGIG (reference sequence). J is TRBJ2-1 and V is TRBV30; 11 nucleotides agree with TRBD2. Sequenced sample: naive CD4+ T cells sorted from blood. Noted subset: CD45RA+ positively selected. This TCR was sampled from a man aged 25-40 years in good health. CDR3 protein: CALLAGVSNEQFF. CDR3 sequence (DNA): TGTGCATTACTAGCGGGAGTATCCAATGAGCAGTTCTTC.